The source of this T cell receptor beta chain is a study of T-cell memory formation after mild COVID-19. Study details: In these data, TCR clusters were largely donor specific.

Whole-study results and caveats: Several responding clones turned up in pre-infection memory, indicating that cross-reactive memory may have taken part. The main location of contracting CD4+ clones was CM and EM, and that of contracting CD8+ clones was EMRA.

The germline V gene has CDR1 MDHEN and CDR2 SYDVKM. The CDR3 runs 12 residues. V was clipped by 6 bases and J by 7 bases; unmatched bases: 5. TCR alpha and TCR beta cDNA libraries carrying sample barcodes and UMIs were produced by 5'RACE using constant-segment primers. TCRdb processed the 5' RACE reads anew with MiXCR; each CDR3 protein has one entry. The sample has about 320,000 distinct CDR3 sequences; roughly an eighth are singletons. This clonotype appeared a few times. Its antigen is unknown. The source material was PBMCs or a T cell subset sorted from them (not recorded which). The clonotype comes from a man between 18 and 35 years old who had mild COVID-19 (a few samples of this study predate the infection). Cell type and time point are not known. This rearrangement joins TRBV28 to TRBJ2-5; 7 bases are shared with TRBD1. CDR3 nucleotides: TGTGCCAGCAGGAAGGGGGCCGGGACCCAGTACTTC. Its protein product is CASRKGAGTQYF.